This T cell receptor (beta chain) was identified in a study of blood T cell repertoires in COVID-19. About the study: The United States, Italy and Spain supplied acute and convalescent COVID-19 samples. T cells, B-cell-depleted T cells, or PBMCs provided the cDNA or gDNA that served as material.

Trimming stripped 5 bases from V and 3 bases from J, with 8 bases between. Looked up from germline, CDR1 is ENHRY and CDR2 is SYGVKD. The CDR3 contains 13 residues. Authors' processing steps: Using reference gene primer amplification, nucleated cell counts were estimated. Repertoires were generated with immunoSEQ multiplex PCR, while TCRdb's copy carries only in-frame clones and drops some. D and trimming were read from the DNA, whereas the V and J calls and clone size are those reported in that table. The data show tens of thousands of clones, with about 88% seen just once and over 1.5% held by the top ten.

Sequencing was performed on peripheral blood. V is TRBV10-3 and J is TRBJ2-1, with D maybe TRBD1 (5 bases). This TCR came from a man in his fifties or sixties with acute or convalescent COVID-19. The DNA of the CDR3 is TGTGCCATCAGTACCCAGGGCTACAATGAGCAGTTCTTC. Amino acids: CAISTQGYNEQFF.